This TCR beta chain appears in the sequencing data of a study of blood T cell repertoires in COVID-19. Study as a whole: T cells, B-cell-depleted T cells, or PBMCs supplied cDNA or gDNA.

Individuals drawn from 20 to 25 US areas were roughly 18 to 95 years old. Which cohort a participant joined came from the clinical history participants gave. The germline V gene encodes CDR1 SGHTA and CDR2 FQGNSA. V gave up 5 bases and J gave up 7 bases; unmatched junction bases: 5. CDR3 length: 14 amino acids. Using immunoSEQ multiplex PCR, the repertoire was profiled, and TCRdb retains in-frame clones only, with some absent. The table shows over 350,000 clones, with around nine tenths occurring only once. This clone has a single count. This chain links TRBV7-2 with TRBJ1-4; 9 bases are shared with TRBD1. The sequence came from a woman aged 18-35 years who had recovered from COVID-19. Sequencing was done on a sample of PBMCs or T cells enriched from blood (not recorded which). The chain's CDR3 is CASSPGTGREKLFF. The CDR3 DNA reads as TGTGCCAGCAGCCCCGGGACAGGGCGTGAAAAACTGTTTTTT.